These 13 T cell receptor beta chains were all obtained from the same sample, sequenced in a study of CD8+ T cells in alopecia areata. Following extraction, RNA underwent reverse transcription to cDNA, which served as the sequencing template. Method: immunoSEQ multiplex PCR; TCRdb's copy keeps in-frame clones and lacks some. The sample shows around 300,000 clones, 50% to 75% of them seen only once. Treatment denoted: oral pan-JAK inhibitor, 5-10 mg twice daily. The specimen comprised CD4+ T cells sorted from blood, sampled around week 52, from a patient treated with tofacitinib. The receptors shown here come from a human donor with alopecia areata.

V is TRBV25-1 and J is TRBJ2-3; D unresolved. V lost 1 base and J lost 10, with 6 bases in between. The CDR3 sequence is 11 residues long. Germline assignment: CDR1 MGHDK and CDR2 SYGVNS. CDR3 sequence reads: CASSEWSSQYF. In DNA, the CDR3 is TGTGCCAGCAGTGAATGGAGCTCGCAGTATTTT.

V is TRBV5-1 and J is TRBJ2-3, with 8 bases identical to TRBD2. From germline, CDR1 is SGHRS and CDR2 YFSETQ. This CDR3 region has 15 residues. V lost 2 bases and J lost 1; bases outside the gene matches: 3. The CDR3 region is CASSFLAGGTDTQYF. CDR3 bases: TGCGCCAGCAGCTTCCTAGCGGGCGGCACAGATACGCAGTATTTT.

The J gene is TRBJ2-5, the V gene TRBV29-1; D is unclear. V lost 0 bases and J lost 2, with 10 bases in between. Germline CDR1 reads SQVTM; CDR2 reads ANQGSEA. The CDR3 covers 14 residues. CDR3 coding DNA: TGCAGCGTTGAAGACCCCTCGGTTCAAGAGACCCAGTACTTC. As protein: CSVEDPSVQETQYF.

In its sample, this clone was seen a few times. This chain joins TRBV5-4 and TRBJ2-1; 7 nucleotides align to TRBD2. With V trimmed by 0 bases and J by 8 bases, 11 bases remained unmatched. Germline CDR1 and CDR2: SGHNT and YYREEE (reference sequence). This CDR3 is built from 16 residues. The CDR3 is CASSLGLGGSTHEQFF. The CDR3 DNA is TGTGCCAGCAGCTTGGGCCTGGGGGGGAGCACCCATGAGCAGTTCTTC.

The J gene is TRBJ1-2, the V gene TRBV5-6; 12 bases align to TRBD1. The CDR3 contains 16 residues. Germline lookup yields CDR1 SGHDT and CDR2 YYEEEE. Germline trimming cut 4 bases from V and 3 bases from J; bases unmatched to any gene: 7. CDR3 protein: CASSPGTGGADYGYTF. CDR3 DNA: TGTGCCAGCAGCCCGGGGACAGGGGGCGCAGACTATGGCTACACCTTC. The variable domain in full, completed from reference TRBV5-6 and TRBJ1-2, reads DAGVTQSPTHLIKTRGQQVTLRCSPKSGHDTVSWYQQALGQGPQFIFQYYEEEERQRGNFPDRFSGHQFPNYSSELNVNALLLGDSALYLCASSPGTGGADYGYTFGSGTRLTVV.

The genes are TRBV27 and TRBJ2-3, with 12 positions matching TRBD2. The V gene's germline CDR1 is MNHEY and CDR2 SMNVEV (reference sequence). The CDR3 has 16 amino acids. V lost 5 bases, J lost 3 bases, and 6 bases stayed unmatched. For the CDR3, the DNA is TGTGCCAGCAGTCCCCTAGCGGGGGGGATGACAGATACGCAGTATTTT. It translates to CASSPLAGGMTDTQYF.

This clone was observed once. Other DNA sequences in the sample encode the same CDR3. The rearrangement links TRBV6-5 to TRBJ1-1, with TRBD1 as a possible D gene (5 bases). Trimming cost V 1 base and J 1 base, with 7 bases left between them. The CDR3 has 14 amino acids. CDR1 is MNHEY, CDR2 SVGAGI, per germline. The CDR3, as DNA: TGTGCCAGCAGTTACTTAGGGGAGAACACTGAAGCTTTCTTT. This translates into CASSYLGENTEAFF.

This clone came up a few times. The chain is built from TRBV29-1 and TRBJ1-4; TRBD1 matches at 9 bases. The trim removed 4 bases at V and 8 bases at J, leaving 5 bases unmatched. This CDR3 has 13 amino acids. The germline V gene encodes CDR1 SQVTM and CDR2 ANQGSEA. CDR3 bases: TGCAGCGTTGGGGGACAGGGAGGCGAAAAACTGTTTTTT. Translation: CSVGGQGGEKLFF. Filled out from reference TRBV29-1 and TRBJ1-4, the complete variable domain reads SAVISQKPSRDICQRGTSLTIQCQVDSQVTMMFWYRQQPGQSLTLIATANQGSEATYESGFVIDKFPISRPNLTFSTLTVSNMSPEDSSIYLCSVGGQGGEKLFFGSGTQLSVL.

The chain employs TRBV6-1 and TRBJ2-5, with 8 bases fitting TRBD2. Germline trimming cut 5 bases from V and 5 bases from J; bases unmatched to any gene: 4. This CDR3 region has 13 residues. In germline, CDR1 is MNHNS, CDR2 SASEGT. The CDR3 DNA follows: TGTGCCAGCAGTCCGCGACTAGCGGAGACCCAGTACTTC. Translating it yields CASSPRLAETQYF.

This clone turned up a few times. The genes are TRBV7-9 and TRBJ2-1, with D uncertain. The CDR3 spans 14 residues. CDR1 is SEHNR and CDR2 is FQNEAQ in the germline V gene (reference sequence). Trimming took 0 bases from V and 4 from J, leaving 7 bases between them. This chain's CDR3 is CASSLAVQYNEQFF. The CDR3 DNA sequence: TGTGCCAGCAGCTTAGCAGTACAGTACAATGAGCAGTTCTTC.

V is TRBV6-5 and J is TRBJ2-2; the match to TRBD1 covers 7 bases. Germline V gene data show CDR1 as MNHEY and CDR2 as SVGAGI. This CDR3 has 14 amino acids. The ends lost 6 bases at V and 6 bases at J; junction bases unmatched: 7. This chain's CDR3 is CASRRQGYSGELFF. The CDR3 DNA reads TGTGCCAGCAGACGACAGGGATATTCCGGGGAGCTGTTTTTT.

The chain has TRBV6-6 and TRBJ1-5; D is unresolved. Germline V gene data show CDR1 as MNHNY and CDR2 as SVGAGI (reference sequence). The CDR3 contains 14 residues. V shed 6 bases and J shed 7 bases, with 16 bases lying between them. The CDR3 bases are TGTGCCAGCAGCCTTCGGGGTGTGAGACAGCCCCAGCATTTT. This encodes CASSLRGVRQPQHF.

The V call is TRBV7-2, the J call TRBJ2-5; TRBD2 aligns across 8 bases. Germline CDR1 SGHTA, CDR2 FQGNSA. The CDR3 runs 16 residues. V was pared by 2 bases and J by 1 base, with 6 bases of the junction left unmatched. Written as DNA, the CDR3 is TGTGCCAGCAGCTTATGGGCTAGCGGGCTCCAAGAGACCCAGTACTTC. The encoded protein is CASSLWASGLQETQYF. Full variable domain (remainder filled in from reference TRBV7-2 and TRBJ2-5): GAGVSQSPSNKVTEKGKDVELRCDPISGHTALYWYRQSLGQGLEFLIYFQGNSAPDKSGLPSDRFSAERTGGSVSTLTIQRTQQEDSAVYLCASSLWASGLQETQYFGPGTRLLVL.